This T cell receptor beta chain was documented in a study of T cells in Graves' hyperthyroidism and ophthalmopathy. Study outcomes and limitations: Separating ophthalmopathy from stable hyperthyroidism was achieved by a 13 V-J model.

Each diagnosis drew on symptoms, thyroxine, TRAb, thyroid ultrasound and orbital computed tomography findings. This clonotype was found many times. Its cognate antigen is unknown. TCR beta CDR3 region amplification was performed from RNA transcripts. First-round RT-PCR targeting the TCR CDR3 was performed with the HTBI primer set. TCRdb reanalysed the multiplex PCR reads using MiXCR and keeps one entry per CDR3 protein. This repertoire shows 450,000 to 550,000 distinct CDR3 sequences, around a quarter found once; its top ten account for around 10%. Germline CDR1 reads MDHEN; CDR2 reads SYDVKM. V was cut by 3 bases and J by 0 bases, with 6 bases left in between. This CDR3 comprises 14 residues.

J is TRBJ2-4 and V is TRBV28; D is undetermined. Sequenced sample: blood. This clonotype originated in a woman in her 30s with Graves' ophthalmopathy. CDR3 residues: CASSFVGAKNIQYF. The CDR3 DNA sequence: TGTGCCAGCAGTTTCGTCGGAGCCAAAAACATTCAGTACTTC.